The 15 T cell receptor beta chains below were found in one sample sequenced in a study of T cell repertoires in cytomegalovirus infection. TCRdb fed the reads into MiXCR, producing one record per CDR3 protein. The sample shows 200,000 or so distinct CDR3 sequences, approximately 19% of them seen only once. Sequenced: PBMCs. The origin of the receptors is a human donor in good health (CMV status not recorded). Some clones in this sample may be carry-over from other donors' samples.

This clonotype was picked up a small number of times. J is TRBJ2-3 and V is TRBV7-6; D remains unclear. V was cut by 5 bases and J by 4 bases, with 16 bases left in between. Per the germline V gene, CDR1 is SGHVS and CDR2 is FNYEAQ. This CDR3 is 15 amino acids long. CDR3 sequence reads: CASSPTPGLPDTQYF. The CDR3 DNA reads TGTGCCAGCAGCCCGACTCCGGGTCTTCCAGATACGCAGTATTTT.

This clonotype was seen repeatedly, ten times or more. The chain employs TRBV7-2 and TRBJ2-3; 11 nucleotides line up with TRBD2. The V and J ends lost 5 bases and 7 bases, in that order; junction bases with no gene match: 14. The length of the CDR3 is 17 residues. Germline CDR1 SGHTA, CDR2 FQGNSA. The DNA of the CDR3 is TGTGCCAGCAGCCAGATCCTTAGGGCTAGCGGGAGGCATACGCAGTATTTT. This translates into CASSQILRASGRHTQYF.

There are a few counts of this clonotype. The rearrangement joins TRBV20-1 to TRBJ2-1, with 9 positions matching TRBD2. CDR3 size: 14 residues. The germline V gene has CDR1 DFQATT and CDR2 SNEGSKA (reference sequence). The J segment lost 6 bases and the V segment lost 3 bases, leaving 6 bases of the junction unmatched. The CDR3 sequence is CSARGASGTNEQFF. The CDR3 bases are TGCAGTGCTAGGGGGGCTAGCGGGACCAATGAGCAGTTCTTC.

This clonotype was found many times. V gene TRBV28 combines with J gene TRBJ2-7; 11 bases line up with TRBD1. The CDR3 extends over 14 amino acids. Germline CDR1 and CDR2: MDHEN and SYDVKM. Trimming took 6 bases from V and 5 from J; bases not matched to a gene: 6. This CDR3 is CASRGTGGNNEQYF. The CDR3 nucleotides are TGTGCCAGCAGAGGGACAGGGGGTAACAACGAGCAGTACTTC.

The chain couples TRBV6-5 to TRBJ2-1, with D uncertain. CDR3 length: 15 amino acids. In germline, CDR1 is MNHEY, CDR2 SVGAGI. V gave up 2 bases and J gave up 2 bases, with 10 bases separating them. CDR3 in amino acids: CASSYRSRPYNEQFF. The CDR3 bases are TGTGCCAGCAGTTACAGAAGTCGACCCTACAATGAGCAGTTCTTC.

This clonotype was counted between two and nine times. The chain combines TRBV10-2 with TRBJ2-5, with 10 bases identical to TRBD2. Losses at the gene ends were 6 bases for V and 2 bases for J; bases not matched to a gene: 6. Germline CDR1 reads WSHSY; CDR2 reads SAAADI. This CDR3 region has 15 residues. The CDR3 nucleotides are TGCGCCAGCAGGAGCGGGGGGGGGAGACAAGAGACCCAGTACTTC. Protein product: CASRSGGGRQETQYF.

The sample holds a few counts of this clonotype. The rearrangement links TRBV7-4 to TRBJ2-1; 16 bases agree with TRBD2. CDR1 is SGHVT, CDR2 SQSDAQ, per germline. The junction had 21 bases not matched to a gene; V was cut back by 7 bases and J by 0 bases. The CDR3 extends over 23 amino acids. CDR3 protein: CASTTGGASGTSGRAISYNEQFF. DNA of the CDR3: TGTGCCAGCACCACTGGGGGAGCTTCAGGGACTAGCGGGAGGGCCATCTCCTACAATGAGCAGTTCTTC. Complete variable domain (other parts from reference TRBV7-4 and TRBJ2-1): GAGVSQSPRYKVAKRGRDVALRCDSISGHVTLYWYRQTLGQGSEVLTYSQSDAQRDKSGRPSGRFSAERPERSVSTLKIQRTEQGDSAVYLCASTTGGASGTSGRAISYNEQFFGPGTRLTVL.

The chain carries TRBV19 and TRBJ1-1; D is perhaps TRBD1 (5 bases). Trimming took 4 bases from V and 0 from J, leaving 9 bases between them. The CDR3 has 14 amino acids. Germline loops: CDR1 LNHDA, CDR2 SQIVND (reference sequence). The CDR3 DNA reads TGTGCCAGTAGTAGACAGTCCCTGAACACTGAAGCTTTCTTT. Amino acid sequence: CASSRQSLNTEAFF.

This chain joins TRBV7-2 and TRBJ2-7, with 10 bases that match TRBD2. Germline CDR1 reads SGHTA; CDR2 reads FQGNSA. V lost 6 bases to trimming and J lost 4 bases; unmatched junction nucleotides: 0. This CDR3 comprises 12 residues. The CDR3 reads CASRLAGYEQYF. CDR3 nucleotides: TGTGCCAGCAGACTAGCGGGATACGAGCAGTACTTC.

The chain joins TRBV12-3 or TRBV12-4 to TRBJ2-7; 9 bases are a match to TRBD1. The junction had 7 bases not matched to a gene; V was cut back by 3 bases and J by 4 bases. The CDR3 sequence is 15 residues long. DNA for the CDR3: TGTGCCAGCAGTTTTATTCGGACAGGGGTTTACGAGCAGTACTTC. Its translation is CASSFIRTGVYEQYF.

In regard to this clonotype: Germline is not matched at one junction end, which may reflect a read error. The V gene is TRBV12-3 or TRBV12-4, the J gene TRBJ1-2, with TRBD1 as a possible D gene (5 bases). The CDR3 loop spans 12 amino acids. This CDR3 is CASSGGRGRESF. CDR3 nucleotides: TGTGCCAGCAGCGGGGGGAGAGGCCGTGAGAGCTTC.

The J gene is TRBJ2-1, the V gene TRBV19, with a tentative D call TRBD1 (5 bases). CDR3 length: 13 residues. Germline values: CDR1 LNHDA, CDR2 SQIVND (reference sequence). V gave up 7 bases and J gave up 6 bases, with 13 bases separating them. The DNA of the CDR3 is TGTGCCAGTACTCCGGACAAGGGCAATGAGCAGTTCTTC. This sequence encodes CASTPDKGNEQFF.

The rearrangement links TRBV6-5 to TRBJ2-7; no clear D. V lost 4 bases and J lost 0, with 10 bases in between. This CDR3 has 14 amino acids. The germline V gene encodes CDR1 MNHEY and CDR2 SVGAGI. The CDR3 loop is CASSLGILSYEQYF. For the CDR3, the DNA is TGTGCCAGCAGTTTGGGCATTCTCTCCTACGAGCAGTACTTC.

CDR3 coding DNA: TGTGCCAGCAGTCGACGCGGTATCATCCAAGAGACCCAGTACTTC. This gives the protein CASSRRGIIQETQYF. The V call is TRBV28, the J call TRBJ2-5, with D hard to call. The CDR3 spans 15 residues. Per the germline V gene, CDR1 is MDHEN and CDR2 is SYDVKM. Trimming removed 5 bases at V and 1 base at J, with 14 bases between.

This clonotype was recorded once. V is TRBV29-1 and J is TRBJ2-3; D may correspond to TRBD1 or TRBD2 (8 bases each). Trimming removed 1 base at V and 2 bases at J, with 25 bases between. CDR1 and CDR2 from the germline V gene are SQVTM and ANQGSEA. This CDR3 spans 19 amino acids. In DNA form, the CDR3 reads TGCAGCGTTGAAGGGGACAGGACTTTAGCGGGGAAGTACACAGATACGCAGTATTTT. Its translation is CSVEGDRTLAGKYTDTQYF.